This is a list of T cell receptor beta chains from one sample in a study of response to subunit inactivated influenza vaccine. MiXCR was run by TCRdb on the RT-PCR reads, yielding one entry per CDR3 protein. The table records around 750,000 distinct CDR3 sequences, roughly 20% of them present only once. This specimen was PBMCs from blood, taken about 5 days after vaccination. These receptors originate from a man in his fifties or sixties who received an inactivated influenza vaccine. CDR3s leave out the opening cysteine and the closing phenylalanine or tryptophan. The order of the fields is V gene, J gene, D gene, CDR3 protein. D genes are given only for firm matches.

V gene: TRBV7-9; J gene: TRBJ2-1; D gene: -; CDR3 protein: ASSLAPGPDNEQF
V gene: TRBV3-1; J gene: TRBJ1-4; D gene: -; CDR3 protein: ASSQDVGRLTTNEKLF
V gene: TRBV20-1; J gene: TRBJ1-4; D gene: -; CDR3 protein: SASRVVGEKLF
V gene: TRBV2; J gene: TRBJ2-7; D gene: -; CDR3 protein: ASTGPSYEQY
V gene: TRBV20-1; J gene: TRBJ2-7; D gene: -; CDR3 protein: SARYALGEQY
V gene: TRBV20-1; J gene: TRBJ2-1; D gene: TRBD2; CDR3 protein: GGLANNNEQF
V gene: TRBV7-3; J gene: TRBJ2-1; D gene: -; CDR3 protein: ASSLAFGLGEQF
V gene: TRBV28; J gene: TRBJ1-1; D gene: -; CDR3 protein: ASRHRSVLTEAF
V gene: TRBV6-5; J gene: TRBJ1-6; D gene: -; CDR3 protein: ASSYSRGGADSPLH
V gene: TRBV29-1; J gene: TRBJ2-5; D gene: -; CDR3 protein: SVVGRYKETQY
V gene: TRBV15; J gene: TRBJ2-1; D gene: TRBD2; CDR3 protein: ATSRGPSGRRSYNEQF
V gene: TRBV7-9; J gene: TRBJ2-7; D gene: TRBD1; CDR3 protein: ASSLGQAISYEQY
V gene: TRBV29-1; J gene: TRBJ2-5; D gene: -; CDR3 protein: SVWTAQETQY
V gene: TRBV6-5; J gene: TRBJ2-7; D gene: TRBD2; CDR3 protein: ASSLTSGRASEQY
V gene: TRBV5-1; J gene: TRBJ1-1; D gene: -; CDR3 protein: ASSLGGGTSPEAF
V gene: TRBV6-1; J gene: TRBJ1-5; D gene: -; CDR3 protein: ASSQGRGHQPQH
V gene: TRBV6-1; J gene: TRBJ2-1; D gene: TRBD1; CDR3 protein: ASTDRGGHNEQF
V gene: TRBV12-3/TRBV12-4; J gene: TRBJ2-7; D gene: TRBD2; CDR3 protein: ASRIGGGYEQY
V gene: TRBV19; J gene: TRBJ2-7; D gene: TRBD1; CDR3 protein: ASREGQNAYEQY
V gene: TRBV12-3/TRBV12-4; J gene: TRBJ2-3; D gene: -; CDR3 protein: ASSSRTSTDTQY
V gene: TRBV5-1; J gene: TRBJ1-5; D gene: -; CDR3 protein: ASSPASGNQPQH
V gene: TRBV12-3/TRBV12-4; J gene: TRBJ2-2; D gene: TRBD2; CDR3 protein: ASDSGGASGELF
V gene: TRBV5-1; J gene: TRBJ2-1; D gene: TRBD2; CDR3 protein: ASSGPSGGLNNEQF
V gene: TRBV9; J gene: TRBJ2-1; D gene: -; CDR3 protein: ASSLPGDEQF
V gene: TRBV6-2/TRBV6-3; J gene: TRBJ2-7; D gene: -; CDR3 protein: ASSRTEGKQY
V gene: TRBV20-1; J gene: TRBJ2-7; D gene: -; CDR3 protein: SAGIGQGRYEQY
V gene: TRBV2; J gene: TRBJ2-7; D gene: TRBD2; CDR3 protein: TFHTGTSGSRASYEQY
V gene: TRBV7-9; J gene: TRBJ2-3; D gene: -; CDR3 protein: ASVRRRDGTDTQY
V gene: TRBV6-1; J gene: TRBJ2-6; D gene: TRBD1; CDR3 protein: ASSPTGGPGANVLT
V gene: TRBV12-3/TRBV12-4; J gene: TRBJ2-2; D gene: -; CDR3 protein: ASSSRGTGELF
V gene: TRBV9; J gene: TRBJ1-1; D gene: -; CDR3 protein: ASSVWWGSEAF
V gene: TRBV5-1; J gene: TRBJ2-2; D gene: -; CDR3 protein: ASRPDTAERELF
V gene: TRBV20-1; J gene: TRBJ2-5; D gene: -; CDR3 protein: SARVDTRKTQY
V gene: TRBV6-1; J gene: TRBJ1-6; D gene: -; CDR3 protein: ASSKSGPSYNSPLH
V gene: TRBV15; J gene: TRBJ2-2; D gene: -; CDR3 protein: ATRIQTGELF
V gene: TRBV29-1; J gene: TRBJ2-2; D gene: TRBD1; CDR3 protein: SGGQGINTGELF
V gene: TRBV9; J gene: TRBJ2-5; D gene: TRBD2; CDR3 protein: ASSAGPTSGQETQY
V gene: TRBV29-1; J gene: TRBJ1-2; D gene: TRBD1; CDR3 protein: SEDRENGYT
V gene: TRBV20-1; J gene: TRBJ1-6; D gene: -; CDR3 protein: SARLGSDNSPLH
V gene: TRBV12-3/TRBV12-4; J gene: TRBJ2-2; D gene: -; CDR3 protein: ASSFLAAGELF
V gene: TRBV19; J gene: TRBJ1-5; D gene: -; CDR3 protein: ASQTDGRRQPQH
V gene: TRBV12-3/TRBV12-4; J gene: TRBJ1-5; D gene: -; CDR3 protein: ASSFGSPRSNQPQH
V gene: TRBV11-1; J gene: TRBJ1-2; D gene: TRBD1; CDR3 protein: ASSSYSLGTGVNYGYT
V gene: TRBV5-1; J gene: TRBJ2-1; D gene: TRBD1; CDR3 protein: ASSSGQGGSYNEQF
V gene: TRBV20-1; J gene: TRBJ2-1; D gene: TRBD2; CDR3 protein: SARRNGGTRNEQF
V gene: TRBV7-2; J gene: TRBJ2-5; D gene: TRBD2; CDR3 protein: ASSPRTSVGETQY
V gene: TRBV4-3; J gene: TRBJ2-7; D gene: TRBD1; CDR3 protein: ASSQIDRGYEQY
V gene: TRBV15; J gene: TRBJ1-4; D gene: -; CDR3 protein: ATSRDEKLF
V gene: TRBV6-1; J gene: TRBJ1-5; D gene: -; CDR3 protein: ASSAFLSRVDNQPQH
V gene: TRBV24-1; J gene: TRBJ2-5; D gene: -; CDR3 protein: ATQGTAQETQY
V gene: TRBV29-1; J gene: TRBJ2-2; D gene: -; CDR3 protein: SVEDRAGLRTGELF
V gene: TRBV5-1; J gene: TRBJ2-1; D gene: -; CDR3 protein: ASSYPGASNEQF
V gene: TRBV9; J gene: TRBJ2-5; D gene: -; CDR3 protein: ASTGGNEGETQY
V gene: TRBV5-1; J gene: TRBJ2-7; D gene: -; CDR3 protein: ASSTFTTDSEQY
V gene: TRBV4-3; J gene: TRBJ1-1; D gene: TRBD1; CDR3 protein: ASSQDSPGGWSTEAF
V gene: TRBV7-9; J gene: TRBJ2-1; D gene: -; CDR3 protein: ASSLPGFSALNEQF
V gene: TRBV7-2; J gene: TRBJ2-5; D gene: TRBD2; CDR3 protein: ASSLGRLAGLQTQY
V gene: TRBV7-9; J gene: TRBJ1-2; D gene: -; CDR3 protein: ASSSGHYGYT